This TCR beta chain was sequenced for a study of T cells in pancreatic ductal adenocarcinoma. Study outcomes and limitations: Unique clonotypes were about 8.2-fold more numerous in blood than in tumor. This surgical cohort overrepresents the minority presenting with early-stage disease. No significant tumor-blood clonality difference; means were about 0.1 and 0.065. Enrichment of CD45RO+ effector over naive T cells in tumors may bias clonality.

TCRdb keeps only in-frame clones here, not all; method: immunoSEQ multiplex PCR. Among about 98,000 clones listed, roughly 95% were seen once. In the case of this clone: The antigen is unknown.

The selected patients with pancreatic ductal adenocarcinoma had surgery but no neoadjuvant therapy. V gave up 0 bases and J gave up 3 bases, with 10 bases separating them. The length of the CDR3 is 14 residues. The V gene's germline CDR1 is SGDLS and CDR2 YYNGEE. This chain connects TRBV9 to TRBJ2-7, with D unclear. The sample taken for sequencing was PBMCs. The TCR sequence derives from a human donor with pancreatic ductal adenocarcinoma. For the CDR3, the DNA is TGTGCCAGCAGCGTAGGTGCCTCGAGCTACGAGCAGTACTTC. This gives the protein CASSVGASSYEQYF.